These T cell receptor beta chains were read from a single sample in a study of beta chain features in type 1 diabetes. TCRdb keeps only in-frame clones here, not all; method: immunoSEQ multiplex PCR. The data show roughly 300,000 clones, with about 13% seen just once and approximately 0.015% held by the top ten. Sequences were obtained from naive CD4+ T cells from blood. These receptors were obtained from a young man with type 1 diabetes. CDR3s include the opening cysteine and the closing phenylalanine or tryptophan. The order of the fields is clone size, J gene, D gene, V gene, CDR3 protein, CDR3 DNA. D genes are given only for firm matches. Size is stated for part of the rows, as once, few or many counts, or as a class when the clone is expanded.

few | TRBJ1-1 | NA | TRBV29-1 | CSAKRQEGNTEAFF | TGCAGCGCGAAAAGACAGGAAGGGAACACTGAAGCTTTCTTT
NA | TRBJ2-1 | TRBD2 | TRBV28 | CASSARWGLGPDEQFF | TGTGCCAGCAGCGCCCGGTGGGGACTAGGACCCGATGAGCAGTTCTTC
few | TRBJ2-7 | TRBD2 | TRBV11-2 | CASSLDPSGSWYEQYF | TGTGCCAGCAGCTTAGACCCTAGCGGGAGTTGGTACGAGCAGTACTTC
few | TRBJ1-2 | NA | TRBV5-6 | CASSLGIFVSGYTF | TGTGCCAGCAGCTTGGGCATCTTTGTTAGTGGCTACACCTTC
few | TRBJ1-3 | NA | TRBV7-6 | CASSFGGSGNTIYF | TGTGCCAGCAGCTTCGGGGGCTCTGGAAACACCATATATTTT
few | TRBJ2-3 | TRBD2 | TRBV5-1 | CASSLGTSGKSPDTQYF | TGCGCCAGCAGCTTGGGGACTAGCGGGAAATCTCCAGATACGCAGTATTTT
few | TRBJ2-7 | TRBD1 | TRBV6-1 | CAIRRTGLPNEQYF | TGTGCCATCCGCCGGACAGGGTTGCCTAACGAGCAGTACTTC
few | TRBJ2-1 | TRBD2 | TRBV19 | CASSPGLADYNEQFF | TGTGCCAGTAGTCCCGGCCTAGCGGATTACAATGAGCAGTTCTTC
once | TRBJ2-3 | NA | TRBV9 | CASSAQGTDTQYF | TGTGCCAGCAGCGCGCAGGGAACAGATACGCAGTATTTT
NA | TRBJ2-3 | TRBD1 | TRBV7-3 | CASSPGQGTDTQYF | TGTGCCAGCAGCCCCGGACAGGGCACAGATACGCAGTATTTT
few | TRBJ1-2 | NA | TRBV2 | CASAGAGDYGYTF | TGTGCCAGCGCAGGGGCCGGGGACTATGGCTACACCTTC
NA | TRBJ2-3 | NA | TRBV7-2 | CASSSDYLHTDTQYF | TGTGCCAGCAGCTCGGACTACCTACACACAGATACGCAGTATTTT
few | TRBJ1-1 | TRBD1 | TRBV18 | CASSPYEDRAEAFF | TGTGCCAGCTCACCATATGAGGACAGGGCTGAAGCTTTCTTT
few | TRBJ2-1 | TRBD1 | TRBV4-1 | CASSQGDRTYNEQFF | TGCGCCAGCAGCCAAGGGGACAGAACCTACAATGAGCAGTTCTTC
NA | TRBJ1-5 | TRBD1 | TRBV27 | CASSPRQGKNQPQHF | TGTGCCAGCAGCCCGCGACAGGGGAAGAATCAGCCCCAGCATTTT
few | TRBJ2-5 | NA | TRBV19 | CASSISNRETQYF | TGTGCCAGTAGTATATCTAATCGGGAGACCCAGTACTTC
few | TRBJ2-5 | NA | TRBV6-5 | CASSYSRGRGPETQYF | TGTGCCAGCAGTTACTCGAGGGGCAGGGGACCAGAGACCCAGTACTTC
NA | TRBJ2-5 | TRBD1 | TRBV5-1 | CASSSGQAWRETQYF | TGCGCCAGCAGCTCCGGACAGGCATGGAGGGAGACCCAGTACTTC
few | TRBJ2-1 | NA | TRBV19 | CASSSGQDYYNEQFF | TGTGCCAGTAGTTCTGGACAGGACTACTACAATGAGCAGTTCTTC
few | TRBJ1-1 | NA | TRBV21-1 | CASSKFLVLFYRANTEAFF | TGTGCCAGCAGCAAATTCCTCGTTCTCTTCTACAGGGCAAACACTGAAGCTTTCTTT
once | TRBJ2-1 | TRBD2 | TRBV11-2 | CASSGLAGAYNEQFF | TGTGCCAGCAGCGGACTAGCGGGAGCCTACAATGAGCAGTTCTTC
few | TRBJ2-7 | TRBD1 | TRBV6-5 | CASGGGQAYEQYF | TGTGCCAGCGGAGGGGGACAGGCCTACGAGCAGTACTTC
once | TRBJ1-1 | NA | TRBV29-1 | CSVAITGSVEAFF | TGCAGCGTCGCCATAACAGGGTCGGTTGAAGCTTTCTTT
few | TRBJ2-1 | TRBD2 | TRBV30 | CAWSVNPRLAGTYNEQFF | TGTGCCTGGAGTGTCAACCCCAGACTAGCGGGAACGTACAATGAGCAGTTCTTC
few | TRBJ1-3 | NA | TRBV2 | CASSELGGNSGNTIYF | TGTGCCAGCAGTGAACTTGGGGGGAACTCTGGAAACACCATATATTTT
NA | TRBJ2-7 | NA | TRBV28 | CASLPGGSGYEQYF | TGTGCCAGCTTGCCAGGGGGGAGTGGCTACGAGCAGTACTTC
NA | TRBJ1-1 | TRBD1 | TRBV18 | CASSPALGTGGLQAFF | TGTGCCAGCTCACCGGCATTAGGGACAGGGGGCCTGCAAGCTTTCTTT
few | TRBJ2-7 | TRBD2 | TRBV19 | CASHSGGTSGYEQYF | TGTGCCAGCCACTCAGGCGGGACTAGCGGCTACGAGCAGTACTTC
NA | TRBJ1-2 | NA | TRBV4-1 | CASSQVTREGDGYTF | TGCGCCAGCAGCCAAGTGACCAGGGAGGGAGATGGCTACACCTTC
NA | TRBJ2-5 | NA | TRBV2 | CASYRQLQETQYF | TGTGCCAGCTATAGACAGTTACAAGAGACCCAGTACTTC
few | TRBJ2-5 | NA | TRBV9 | CASSVGRVGQETQYF | TGTGCCAGCAGCGTAGGCCGCGTCGGCCAAGAGACCCAGTACTTC
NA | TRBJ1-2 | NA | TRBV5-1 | CASSLAPGNGYTF | TGCGCCAGCAGCTTGGCCCCAGGGAATGGCTACACCTTC
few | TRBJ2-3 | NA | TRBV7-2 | CASSSSGFIDTQYF | TGTGCCAGCAGCTCATCAGGGTTCATAGATACGCAGTATTTT
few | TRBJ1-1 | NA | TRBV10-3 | CAITPSLRHQPNTEAFF | TGTGCCATCACCCCCTCCTTAAGACACCAGCCAAACACTGAAGCTTTCTTT
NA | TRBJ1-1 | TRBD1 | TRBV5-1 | CASSPLRTGNTEAFF | TGCGCCAGCAGCCCTCTGCGGACAGGGAACACTGAAGCTTTCTTT
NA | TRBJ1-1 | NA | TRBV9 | CASSVDRTNTEAFF | TGTGCCAGCAGCGTAGACAGGACGAACACTGAAGCTTTCTTT
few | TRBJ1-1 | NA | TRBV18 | CASSPPNREDTEAFF | TGTGCCAGCTCACCACCTAACAGGGAAGACACTGAAGCTTTCTTT
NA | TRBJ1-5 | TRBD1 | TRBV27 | CASSAGQHNQPQHF | TGTGCCAGCAGTGCGGGACAGCACAATCAGCCCCAGCATTTT
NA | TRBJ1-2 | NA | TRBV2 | CASSVTTGKGYTF | TGTGCCAGCAGTGTAACTACAGGGAAAGGCTACACCTTC
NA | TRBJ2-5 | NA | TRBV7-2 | CASSPIISGETQYF | TGTGCCAGCAGCCCGATCATAAGCGGGGAGACCCAGTACTTC
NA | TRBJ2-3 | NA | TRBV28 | CASSSTAGVDTQYF | TGTGCCAGCAGTTCGACCGCGGGTGTCGATACGCAGTATTTT